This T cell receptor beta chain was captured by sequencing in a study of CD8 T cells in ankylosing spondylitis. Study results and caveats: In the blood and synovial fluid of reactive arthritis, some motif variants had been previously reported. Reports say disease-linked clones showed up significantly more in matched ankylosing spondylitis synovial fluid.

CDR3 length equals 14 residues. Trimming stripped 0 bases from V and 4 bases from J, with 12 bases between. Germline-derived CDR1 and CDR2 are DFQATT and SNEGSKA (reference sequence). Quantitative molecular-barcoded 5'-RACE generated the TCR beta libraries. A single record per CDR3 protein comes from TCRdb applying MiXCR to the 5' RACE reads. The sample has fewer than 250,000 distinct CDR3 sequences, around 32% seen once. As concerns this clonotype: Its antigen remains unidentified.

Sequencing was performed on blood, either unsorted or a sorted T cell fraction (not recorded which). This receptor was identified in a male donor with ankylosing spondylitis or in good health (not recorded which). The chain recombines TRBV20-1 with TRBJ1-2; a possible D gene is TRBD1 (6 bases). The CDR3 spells CSARDRQAVYGYTF. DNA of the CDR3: TGCAGTGCTAGAGATCGACAGGCCGTCTATGGCTACACCTTC.